Listed here are 27 T cell receptor beta chains from one sample, sequenced in a study of tumor-infiltrating lymphocytes in primary liver carcinoma. RNA isolated from unsorted whole blood supplied the blood RNA, with germline DNA also extracted. Synthesis of TCR beta cDNA was carried out from approximately 500 ng total RNA with a constant-region primer. Each TCR beta library was derived from three nested multiplex PCR rounds that employed slightly modified ARM-PCR. The first two PCR rounds used TRBV1-TRBV30 primers with a Cbeta primer, 9 to 10 cycles each. TCRdb called the multiplex PCR reads again in MiXCR, with one record for every CDR3 protein. The top ten hold 6% to 8.5% of the sample, which has approximately 210,000 distinct CDR3 sequences, about two thirds seen once. The material sequenced was peripheral blood. These receptors all stem from a woman in her sixties with primary liver carcinoma and hepatitis B virus infection.

The table lists this clonotype with many counts. V is TRBV6-2 or TRBV6-3 and J is TRBJ1-1, with 7 bases fitting TRBD1. Germline-derived CDR1 and CDR2 are MNHEY and SVGEGT. The CDR3 runs to 16 residues. Unmatched junction bases numbered 5, after V lost 0 bases and J lost 1 base. CDR3 amino acids: CASSYSYRGRNTEAFF. For the CDR3, the DNA is TGTGCCAGCAGTTACTCCTACAGGGGCAGGAACACTGAAGCTTTCTTT.

This clonotype showed up many times. V and J are TRBV6-5 and TRBJ1-4; 7 nucleotides agree with TRBD1. V lost 6 bases to trimming and J lost 8 bases; unmatched junction nucleotides: 9. From germline, CDR1 is MNHEY and CDR2 SVGAGI. CDR3 size: 14 residues. The CDR3 DNA reads as TGTGCCAGCAGCCAGACAGGGTATTTCGAAAAACTGTTTTTT. This translates into CASSQTGYFEKLFF.

Details on this clonotype: The junction does not match germline at one end; this may be a read error. DNA for the CDR3: TGTGCCAGCAGCTTAAGCGGGGTGACCTACGATCAGTATTTC. Its translation is CASSLSGVTYDQYF. The chain uses TRBV11-2 and TRBJ2-7, with 7 positions matching TRBD2. Germline V CDR1 and CDR2: SGHAT, FQNNGV. The CDR3 runs 14 residues.

A remark on this clonotype: This may stem from a read error, because a much larger clone lies one nucleotide away. This sequence joins TRBV5-6 and TRBJ2-4, with D hard to call. The CDR3 consists of 13 residues. Germline assignment: CDR1 SGHDT and CDR2 YYEEEE. Trimming took 7 bases from V and 0 from J, leaving 8 bases between them. In DNA, the CDR3 is TGTGCCAGCGAGTTGATAGCCAAAAACATTCAGTACTTC. This encodes CASELIAKNIQYF.

Comment on this clonotype: The junction differs from germline at one of its ends, possibly a read error. The chain has TRBV6-1 and TRBJ2-1, with TRBD1 as a possible D gene (6 bases). Per the germline V gene, CDR1 is MNHNS and CDR2 is SASEGT. The CDR3 loop spans 16 amino acids. This CDR3 reads CAGSEALADRGYEQFF. For the CDR3, the DNA is TGTGCCGGCAGTGAAGCGCTTGCGGACAGAGGTTATGAGCAGTTCTTC.

The rearrangement joins TRBV28 to TRBJ2-5; D is tentatively TRBD1 or TRBD2 (5 bases each). The CDR3 spans 13 residues. The V gene lost 10 bases and the J gene lost 3 bases, with 15 bases spanning the gap. Germline V CDR1 and CDR2: MDHEN, SYDVKM. This chain's CDR3 is CATWGTPEETQYF. The CDR3 bases are TGTGCCACCTGGGGGACGCCCGAAGAGACCCAGTACTTC.

With regard to this clonotype: A read error may account for a junction end that differs from germline. V and J are TRBV30 and TRBJ1-2; 10 nucleotides line up with TRBD1. Germline V lookup: CDR1 GTSNPN, CDR2 SVGIG (reference sequence). The CDR3 length is 13 residues. The CDR3 bases are TGTTCCTGGAGTGACAGGGGGCGACATGGCTGCACCTTC. This encodes CSWSDRGRHGCTF.

Concerning this clonotype: A much larger clone lies one base from this, so it may be a read error. J is TRBJ2-2 and V is TRBV4-1; TRBD2 matches at 13 bases. Per the germline V gene, CDR1 is MGHRA and CDR2 is YSYEKL. V dropped 4 bases and J dropped 7; count of bases not matched to a gene: 12. CDR3 length: 18 amino acids. The chain's CDR3 is CASSRLTSGRARVGELFF. The CDR3 region has the DNA TGCGCCAGCAGCCGCCTAACTAGCGGGAGGGCCAGGGTCGGGGAGCTGTTTTTT.

V gene TRBV28 combines with J gene TRBJ2-3; 9 nucleotides line up with TRBD2. V gave up 1 base and J gave up 3 bases; unmatched junction bases: 14. CDR1 is MDHEN and CDR2 is SYDVKM in the germline V gene. The CDR3 loop spans 19 amino acids. The CDR3 sequence is CASSLSRNAGGKVTDTQYF. Written as DNA, the CDR3 is TGTGCCAGCAGTTTATCCAGGAACGCGGGAGGGAAGGTAACAGATACGCAGTATTTT. The full variable domain, its missing parts supplied by reference TRBV28 and TRBJ2-3, is DVKVTQSSRYLVKRTGEKVFLECVQDMDHENMFWYRQDPGLGLRLIYFSYDVKMKEKGDIPEGYSVSREKKERFSLILESASTNQTSMYLCASSLSRNAGGKVTDTQYFGPGTRLTVL.

This chain joins TRBV24-1 and TRBJ2-1; possibly TRBD2 for D (5 bases). V was clipped by 5 bases and J by 4 bases, with 20 bases between them. Germline V lookup: CDR1 KGHDR, CDR2 SFDVKD. CDR3 length equals 17 residues. CDR3 DNA sequence: TGTGCCACCAGTGCCTTAACGGCTAGCTGGACTTACAATGAGCAGTTCTTC. It codes for CATSALTASWTYNEQFF.

The V gene is TRBV10-1, the J gene TRBJ2-7; D is ambiguous. This CDR3 spans 15 amino acids. Germline assignment: CDR1 WNHNN and CDR2 SYGVQD (reference sequence). In DNA form, the CDR3 reads TGCGCTAGAGGTTGTGGCAGCGACATTTCCTACGAGCAGTACTTC. It specifies CARGCGSDISYEQYF.

The J gene is TRBJ2-4, the V gene TRBV5-4, with TRBD2 matching 7 bases. V lost 3 bases and J lost 1; bases outside the gene matches: 16. The CDR3 is 19 residues long. The V gene's germline CDR1 is SGHNT and CDR2 YYREEE (reference sequence). Here the CDR3 DNA reads TGTGCCAGCAGCTCTAGGTCGGCGGGAGCGGTACTCGCCAAAAACATTCAGTACTTC. Translation gives CASSSRSAGAVLAKNIQYF.

Remarks on this clonotype: This sequence may be a read error, since a much larger clone differs from it by one base. V and J are TRBV29-1 and TRBJ2-7; TRBD2 aligns across 8 bases. This CDR3 region has 14 residues. Germline V gene data show CDR1 as SQVTM and CDR2 as ANQGSEA. Trimming at V came to 4 bases and at J to 3 bases, leaving 8 bases not matched to a gene. This CDR3 is CSVGVSGTVYEQYF. In DNA form, the CDR3 reads TGCAGCGTTGGGGTTAGCGGGACGGTCTACGAGCAGTACTTC.

As concerns this clonotype: A much more abundant neighbour one base away suggests this may be a read error. This sequence joins TRBV6-5 and TRBJ2-3, with D unresolved. The CDR3 runs 15 residues. In germline, CDR1 is MNHEY, CDR2 SVGAGI. CDR3 coding DNA: TGTGCCAACAGTTACGTGGGCGCGGAGACAGATACGCAGTATTTT. It encodes CANSYVGAETDTQYF.

Details on this clonotype: The junction departs from the called germline gene at one end, perhaps through a read error. V and J are TRBV16 and TRBJ2-7; 7 positions match TRBD1. This CDR3 is built from 14 residues. Germline loops: CDR1 KGHSY, CDR2 FQNENV. The CDR3 DNA follows: TGTGACAGCAGCCCATCCGGACAGGTCTACGAGCAGTACTTC. Translating gives CDSSPSGQVYEQYF.

A word on this clonotype: A read error may be the cause here, since a much bigger clone is one base away. The CDR3 here is CVSSSTGGHQPGRLYEQYF. The CDR3 DNA is TGTGTCAGCAGCTCTACCGGTGGGCACCAGCCTGGGCGCCTCTACGAGCAGTACTTC. The V and J genes are TRBV28 and TRBJ2-7; D unclear. The CDR3 runs to 19 residues. Germline CDR1 and CDR2: MDHEN and SYDVKM.

With respect to this clonotype: One end of the junction is discordant with germline, which a read error may explain. The chain has TRBV19 and TRBJ2-3, with D possibly being TRBD1 (7 bases). This CDR3 is built from 14 residues. The germline CDR1 and CDR2 sequences are LNHDA and SQIVND (reference sequence). CDR3 region: CANSTTGRTDTQYF. Written as DNA, the CDR3 is TGTGCCAATAGTACGACAGGGAGGACAGATACGCAGTATTTT.

With regard to this clonotype: The CDR3 ends on some other residue instead of the conserved phenylalanine or tryptophan, so this is likely a read error. The V and J genes are TRBV12-3 or TRBV12-4 and TRBJ2-1; TRBD2 aligns across 13 bases. CDR3 length equals 18 residues. Germline trimming cut 6 bases from V and 4 bases from J; bases unmatched to any gene: 12. The CDR3 DNA reads TGTGCCAGCAGCTTCGGGACTAGCGGGATTACCGAGTACAATGAGCAGTTCCTC. This gives the protein CASSFGTSGITEYNEQFL.

This clonotype showed up just a few times. V and J are TRBV7-9 and TRBJ1-4, with no clear D. Germline CDR1 is SEHNR and CDR2 is FQNEAQ (reference sequence). The CDR3 is made up of 14 amino acids. Trimming pared 0 bases from V and 5 bases from J, leaving 7 bases between. CDR3 in DNA: TGTGCCAGCAGCTTAGCAGGTCAGAATGAAAAACTGTTTTTT. This translates into CASSLAGQNEKLFF.

The rearrangement links TRBV11-3 to TRBJ2-1; D gene unclear. The V end was cut by 0 bases, the J end by 16 bases, with 25 bases between. The germline V gene encodes CDR1 SGHNT and CDR2 YENEEA. The CDR3 has 16 residues. Written as DNA, the CDR3 is TGTGCCAGCAGCTTAGACCCCAGGAGCTCCTACAATGGGCAATTCTTC. This sequence encodes CASSLDPRSSYNGQFF.

As concerns this clonotype: Since a much larger clone is just one base distant, this may be a read error. The V gene is TRBV7-9, the J gene TRBJ2-5, with a possible D match to TRBD1 (5 bases). CDR3 length: 13 residues. The germline V gene has CDR1 SEHNR and CDR2 FQNEAQ (reference sequence). CDR3 sequence reads: CASRQQGGETEYF. CDR3 sequence (DNA): TGTGCCAGCAGACAGCAGGGTGGAGAGACCGAGTACTTC.

A remark on this clonotype: An end of the junction does not agree with germline; a read error may underlie this. The CDR3: CTSRPGQTYEQYF. CDR3 sequence (DNA): TGTACCAGCAGGCCGGGACAGACCTACGAGCAGTACTTC. The V gene is TRBV28, the J gene TRBJ2-7; 7 nucleotides line up with TRBD1. CDR1 and CDR2 from the germline V gene are MDHEN and SYDVKM. The CDR3 totals 13 residues.

Worth noting for this clonotype: A read error may be the cause here, since a much bigger clone is one base away. The rearrangement uses TRBV6-6 and TRBJ1-3, with unresolved D. This CDR3 contains 16 residues. CDR1 is MNHNY and CDR2 is SVGAGI in the germline V gene (reference sequence). In nucleotides, the CDR3 is TGTGCCAGCAGTTACTCACAGACATCAACTGGAAACACCGTATATTTT. Its translation: CASSYSQTSTGNTVYF.

The sample holds a few counts of this clonotype. The chain recombines TRBV10-1 with TRBJ2-5; TRBD2 matches at 7 bases. The CDR3 has 15 residues. V trimming: 3 bases; J trimming: 3 bases; junction bases outside the gene matches: 7. Germline CDR1 is WNHNN and CDR2 is SYGVQD (reference sequence). The CDR3 nucleotides read TGCGCCAGCAGTGAAGCCGGAGCGGGAAAAGAGACCCAGTACTTC. Protein product: CASSEAGAGKETQYF.

This clonotype was found many times. The chain couples TRBV12-3 or TRBV12-4 to TRBJ2-1; D is possibly TRBD1 (5 bases). Trimming removed 3 bases at V and 4 bases at J, with 7 bases between. The CDR3 covers 13 residues. The CDR3 bases are TGTGCCAGCAGTTTCAGGGTTTACAATGAGCAGTTCTTC. This codes for CASSFRVYNEQFF.

A few counts support this clonotype. This chain uses TRBV5-1 with TRBJ2-1; D unresolved. Per germline, CDR1 SGHRS and CDR2 YFSETQ. Trimming removed 1 base at V and 10 bases at J, with 9 bases between. This CDR3 has 12 residues. CDR3 loop: CASSLLLEEQFF. The CDR3 coding sequence is TGCGCCAGCAGCTTGCTACTGGAGGAGCAGTTCTTC.

On this clonotype: This may arise from a read error, as a much more abundant clone is one base away. The V gene is TRBV5-5, the J gene TRBJ2-5; 10 bases fit TRBD1. The CDR3 is 15 amino acids. The J segment lost 3 bases and the V segment lost 5 bases, leaving 7 bases of the junction unmatched. Germline V gives CDR1 SGHKS, CDR2 YYEKEE (reference sequence). For the CDR3, the DNA is TGTGCCAGCAGGTGGGACAGGGGAGGAAAAGAGACCCAGTACTTC. Protein product: CASRWDRGGKETQYF. The full variable domain, completed using reference TRBV5-5 and TRBJ2-5, is DAGVTQSPTHLIKTRGQQVTLRCSPISGHKSVSWYQQVLGQGPQFIFQYYEKEERGRGNFPDRFSARQFPNYSSELNVNALLLGDSALYLCASRWDRGGKETQYFGPGTRLLVL.